A single TCR beta chain is shown here with its context. Its antigen is still unknown. The input lacks base qualities; no much larger clone sits a single base away. The library was obtained by PCR. Sequenced on an Illumina MiSeq. Synthesis of cDNA relied on SMARTScribe reverse transcriptase together with a 5' template-switch oligo that added a universal priming site. A 12-nucleotide random unique molecular identifier (UMI) was carried by the template-switch oligo, and each cDNA molecule was tagged with this UMI. During reverse transcription, TCRbeta transcripts were targeted using chain-specific reverse primers. Residual template-switch adapters were removed by uracil DNA glycosylase treatment, and cDNA was purified using a Qiagen MinElute kit. The first PCR ran for about 20 cycles with KAPA HiFi HotStart ReadyMix and step-out primers, divided among four 50 microliter reactions. Before any further amplification, the products of the first-round PCR were gel-purified. Illumina Nextera adapters were attached in a second PCR of about 8 cycles, and the libraries were then purified and pooled. For each TCRbeta molecule, the UMI barcode was captured by a 50-nucleotide 5' read. The study's processing was this. The MIGEC toolkit was used to group reads by UMI into consensus reads. Final reads were produced by merging forward and reverse consensus reads with PEAR. A custom decontamination script removed identical UMI-sequence pairs shared across libraries, treating them as cross-sample contamination. MIGMAP, a wrapper around IgBLAST, was used for V(D)J assignment and CDR3 extraction. A TCR clonotype was defined as sharing the same V gene, J gene and CDR3 amino acid sequence, and CDR1 and CDR2 were not sequenced. TCRdb reprocessing: public reads trimmed at Q25 with fastp, clones called with MiXCR, in-frame beta chains kept. Every distinct CDR3 protein forms one entry, paired with its most common genes and DNA. The V and J calls reflect TCRdb's pipeline rather than the authors' work. The sample records 1,500 to 2,000 distinct CDR3 sequences, more than 40% of which are singletons. Of the sample, under 40% is held by the ten largest clones.

This sample stems from a study of robustness of blood B and T cell sequencing (dated by TCRdb to about 2018). As for the study more broadly: The study aimed to determine how much peripheral blood is needed to reliably characterize an individual's TCRbeta and IgG repertoires. Each of the roughly ten independently drawn blood samples had its TCRbeta and IgG repertoires measured. For technical replicates, two replicate TCRbeta cDNA libraries were prepared from one shared RNA pool that came from a single 10 ml draw. Study-wide findings and limitations: Pooling tubes did not increase the overlap of rare TCRbeta clonotypes, which implies that much larger blood volumes would be needed to capture rare TCRbeta clonotypes. Between the technical replicate libraries, approximately 95% of the top 10,000 TCRbeta clonotypes in one library were also present in the other library. Combining 3 or 4 tubes (roughly 29-40 ml blood) brought coverage of the top 10,000 TCRbeta clonotypes close to saturation. Evidence of cross-contamination, likely from batch processing, showed up in one pair of TCRbeta libraries, so the UMI-sequence pairs shared by that pair of libraries were removed. TCRbeta rarefaction curves did not fully plateau, suggesting under-sequencing or many low-abundance clonotypes. Every single 10 ml sample contained the 1,000 most abundant TCRbeta clonotypes from the pooled draws. Immediate fractionation was required for EDTA tubes, so the use of EDTA tubes in multi-site collections was limited.

From its cysteine to its phenylalanine, the CDR3 spans 13 amino acids. Here the CDR3 DNA is all that survives: 39 bases in frame from base 1. The V end loses 8 bases and the J end loses 2 bases, and a stretch of 14 bases separates them. Looking up the germline V gene (reference sequence) yields CDR1 GTSNPN and CDR2 SVGIG. TCRbeta repertoires were quantified from mRNA rather than genomic DNA, which captures expressed receptors. Without cell sorting, buffy coat leukocytes were collected into Trizol, and RNA was extracted using the Direct-zol RNA MiniPrep Plus kit. To separate plasma, buffy coat and red blood cells, the EDTA blood tubes were centrifuged right away at 4 degrees C.

Specimen: peripheral blood. The sequence joins TRBV30 to TRBJ2-3; the D gene is perhaps TRBD2, from 5 matching bases. This TCR derives from a human donor in good health. CDR3 reads: CAGAVQVTDTQYF. The nucleotide sequence reads TGTGCCGGAGCGGTTCAGGTCACAGATACGCAGTATTTT.